This T cell receptor (beta chain) is from a study of T cells in Graves' hyperthyroidism and ophthalmopathy (dated by TCRdb to 2018 to 2020). Turning to the overall study: Peripheral blood was collected at initial diagnosis, before any treatment. To identify distinguishing TCR V-J signatures, a discovery cohort of 90 to 100 patients was used, comprising 43 with Graves' ophthalmopathy and under 60 with stable Graves' hyperthyroidism. Whether ophthalmopathy could be predicted prospectively was tested in an independent validation cohort made up of approximately 19 hyperthyroidism patients plus 17 patients who later progressed to ophthalmopathy. The 90 to 100 discovery patients were randomly split 7:3 into training and test sets. The study also compared thyroid tissue and blood T-cell repertoires from over 5 Graves' hyperthyroidism patients. Following sampling, methimazole starting at 30 mg daily was given to hyperthyroidism patients, and high-dose intravenous methylprednisolone was given to ophthalmopathy patients. The paper reports TCR Vbeta CDR3 sequencing of approximately 130 peripheral blood samples: some 41 ophthalmopathy, under 85 hyperthyroidism and around 17 progressor patients.

Ophthalmopathy patients had moderately to severely active disease, Clinical Activity Score of at least 3, NOSPECS grade of at least 4, and duration under 3 months. Any patient with an uncontrolled infection, another autoimmune disease, pregnancy or lactation was excluded. Diagnoses were established on the basis of clinical symptoms, serum thyroxine and TRAb, thyroid ultrasound, and orbital computed tomography. PBMCs were isolated from 10 ml of fresh peripheral blood by Ficoll-Paque density gradient centrifugation. Total RNA was extracted using Trizol reagent, and RNA quality was assessed on an Agilent 2100 Bioanalyzer. TCR beta CDR3 regions were amplified from RNA transcripts. For the first round of RT-PCR on the TCR CDR3, the HTBI primer set was used together with the Qiagen OneStep RT-PCR kit. The libraries were constructed in a second round of multiplex PCR and then size-selected and purified. Paired-end sequencing of the libraries was performed with 100 bp reads on an Illumina HiSeq2000. In the original analysis: SOAPnuke was used to process the raw data, throwing out any read that contained adapters or uncalled bases, had a mean Phred below 15, or lacked an exact constant-primer or identifier match. High-quality paired reads were merged using COPE v1.2.5, and each unique nucleotide sequence was defined as a clonotype. MiTCR v1.1 was used to align the clonotypes against IMGT TRBV, TRBD and TRBJ reference segments. The analysis was restricted to V-J combinations with a frequency above 0.0001, which together covered 98% to 99.2% of the repertoires. A TCS score was defined as the ratio of F50 (clonal expansion) to E x V (chaos), with BLOSUM62-based TCRdist applied between CDR3 peptides within each V-J. Welch's t-statistics and random forest reduced roughly 530 V-J features to around 14, which were used in a naive Bayes classifier (R e1071). TCRdb itself trimmed the public reads at Q25 with fastp, ran MiXCR and retained productive beta chains. Every CDR3 protein is listed once, alongside the most common genes and DNA of its rows. V and J calls and clone size were set by TCRdb, not the authors. The sample records about 500,000 distinct CDR3 sequences, under 20% of which are singletons. Around 17% of the sample comes from the top ten.

The investigation overall reported the following: In validation, the model predicted progression to ophthalmopathy with about 71% sensitivity and around 72% specificity, a median of 6.5 months before onset. Sample size was not statistically predetermined, and investigators were not blinded to group allocation. Ophthalmopathy was separated from stable hyperthyroidism by a 13 V-J signature model, with approximately 90% sensitivity and roughly 81% specificity obtained in cross-validation and 80%/75% obtained in testing. Most expanded thyroid clonotypes (frequency above 0.001) were also found in blood, which suggests that blood repertoires may mirror thyroid immune responses.

This clonotype was recorded many times. The target of this receptor is not known. No much larger clone is present one base from it, and per-base qualities are unavailable. V is trimmed back by 7 bases and J by 3 bases, and the junction contains 3 bases that no gene match accounts for. The CDR3 covers 13 residues, taking in both the cysteine and the phenylalanine. Of the read, only the CDR3 DNA is kept; its 39 bases are in frame from base 1. From the germline V gene (reference sequence), CDR1 is DFQATT and CDR2 is SNEGSKA. This receptor was taken from a woman aged 18-35 years with Graves' ophthalmopathy. The material sequenced was blood. Here the chain combines TRBV20-1 and TRBJ2-7; 13 bases in the middle match TRBD2. The nucleotide sequence is given as TGCAGTGTTAGGACTAGCGGGAGCTACGAGCAGTACTTC. It translates to CSVRTSGSYEQYF.